Listed here are 24 T cell receptor beta chains from one sample, sequenced in a study of blood T cell repertoires in COVID-19. Here immunoSEQ multiplex PCR was the method, and the copy in TCRdb shows in-frame clones only, minus some. The data show around 200,000 clones, approximately 81% seen once. The specimen sequenced was peripheral blood. The receptor set was obtained from a woman in her 70s with COVID-19, enrolled during active disease.

The J gene is TRBJ1-3, the V gene TRBV28; 9 bases are shared with TRBD1. V was clipped by 4 bases and J by 4 bases; unmatched bases: 8. The CDR3 covers 16 residues. Germline loops: CDR1 MDHEN, CDR2 SYDVKM. For the CDR3, the DNA is TGTGCCAGCAGTTCCTTTACAGGGGGCCTAGGAAACACCATATATTTT. Protein: CASSSFTGGLGNTIYF.

This clone was counted many times. The rearrangement uses TRBV12-5 and TRBJ1-3; D might be TRBD1 (5 bases). Germline V gene data show CDR1 as LGHNT and CDR2 as FRNRAP. This CDR3 region has 17 residues. V was trimmed by 2 bases and J by 2 bases, leaving 16 bases between them. CDR3: CASGLPSTVLPGNTIYF. CDR3 nucleotide sequence: TGTGCTAGTGGTTTGCCCTCGACAGTCCTCCCTGGAAACACCATATATTTT.

This CDR3 is CASSSIGESNYGYTF. As DNA, the CDR3 is TGTGCCAGCAGTTCCATCGGGGAGAGCAACTATGGCTACACCTTC. The V gene is TRBV28, the J gene TRBJ1-2; no reliable D call. The length of the CDR3 is 15 residues. Trimming pared 4 bases from V and 2 bases from J, leaving 14 bases between. The germline CDR1 and CDR2 sequences are MDHEN and SYDVKM.

This clone was found a few times. The genes are TRBV5-4 and TRBJ1-2; the match to TRBD1 covers 7 bases. Germline-derived CDR1 and CDR2 are SGHNT and YYREEE (reference sequence). The J segment lost 1 base and the V segment lost 4 bases, leaving 19 bases of the junction unmatched. This CDR3 has 19 residues. The CDR3 protein is CASSPSLTRQGTLNYGYTF. The CDR3, as DNA: TGTGCCAGCAGCCCCTCCCTGACCCGACAGGGAACCCTTAACTATGGCTACACCTTC.

This chain joins TRBV3-1 (or the pseudogene TRBV3-2) and TRBJ2-3; a possible D gene is TRBD2 (6 bases). The CDR3 contains 16 residues. Trimming removed 3 bases from V and 7 bases from J, with 20 bases in between. Germline V gene lookup returns CDR1 LGHDT and CDR2 YNNKEL (reference sequence). This chain's CDR3 is CASSHYQAGPSNTQYF. The CDR3 region has the DNA TGTGCCAGCAGCCACTACCAGGCGGGGCCCTCGAATACGCAGTATTTT.

This clone appeared once. V and J are TRBV19 and TRBJ2-1, with no clear D. Trimming pared 4 bases from V and 4 bases from J, leaving 8 bases between. Per germline, CDR1 LNHDA and CDR2 SQIVND (reference sequence). The CDR3 length is 13 residues. The CDR3 is CASSTRLYNEQFF. CDR3 nucleotide sequence: TGTGCCAGTAGTACCCGACTTTACAATGAGCAGTTCTTC.

This clone was seen a single time. The rearrangement links TRBV5-4 to TRBJ1-1, with 7 nucleotides matching TRBD1. CDR1 is SGHNT and CDR2 is YYREEE in the germline V gene (reference sequence). V lost 4 bases, J lost 9 bases, and 9 bases stayed unmatched. This CDR3 has 13 amino acids. CDR3 sequence: CASSRKGDRQAFF. The DNA for the CDR3 is TGTGCCAGCAGCAGGAAAGGGGACAGACAAGCTTTCTTT. Looking up the rest from reference TRBV5-4 and TRBJ1-1 gives the full variable domain: ETGVTQSPTHLIKTRGQQVTLRCSSQSGHNTVSWYQQALGQGPQFIFQYYREEENGRGNFPPRFSGLQFPNYSSELNVNALELDDSALYLCASSRKGDRQAFFGQGTRLTVV.

This chain links TRBV2 with TRBJ2-4; no firm D call. The length of the CDR3 is 14 residues. V was cut by 4 bases and J by 3 bases, with 10 bases left in between. The germline V gene has CDR1 SNHLY and CDR2 FYNNEI. CDR3 amino acids: CASSATVIKNIQYF. In DNA form, the CDR3 reads TGTGCCAGCAGTGCAACAGTGATCAAAAACATTCAGTACTTC.

The genes are TRBV7-9 and TRBJ1-1; 8 nucleotides line up with TRBD1. V lost 2 bases and J lost 5; bases outside the gene matches: 7. Germline-derived CDR1 and CDR2 are SEHNR and FQNEAQ (reference sequence). The CDR3 has 15 residues. DNA of the CDR3: TGTGCCAGCAGCTTACAGGGGGCCAGTGGGACTGAAGCTTTCTTT. Its protein product is CASSLQGASGTEAFF.

This chain joins TRBV28 and TRBJ1-1; 8 bases map to TRBD1. J gave up 0 bases and V 2 bases, and 2 bases lay outside the gene matches. This CDR3 region has 15 residues. Germline V CDR1 and CDR2: MDHEN, SYDVKM. CDR3 nucleotides: TGTGCCAGCAGTTTACGGACAGGGATGAACACTGAAGCTTTCTTT. The encoded protein is CASSLRTGMNTEAFF.

This chain joins TRBV14 and TRBJ2-6; no clear D gene. The length of the CDR3 is 13 residues. Germline V gene lookup returns CDR1 SGHDN and CDR2 FVKESK. Trimming shortened V by 7 bases and J by 4 bases, and 8 bases separated the two germline ends. The CDR3 here is CASTLMGANVLTF. CDR3 nucleotides: TGTGCCAGCACGTTAATGGGGGCCAACGTCCTGACTTTC.

The chain couples TRBV5-4 to TRBJ2-5; TRBD2 agrees at 13 bases. V shed 4 bases, J shed 2 bases, and the junction held 5 bases outside the gene matches. Germline lookup yields CDR1 SGHNT and CDR2 YYREEE (reference sequence). This CDR3 is 16 amino acids long. DNA of the CDR3: TGTGCCAGCAGCCTCCCGGGACTAGCGGGGCAAGAGACCCAGTACTTC. This gives the protein CASSLPGLAGQETQYF.

This chain uses TRBV7-8 with TRBJ2-5, with D maybe TRBD2 (6 bases). This CDR3 has 15 amino acids. V gave up 3 bases and J gave up 2 bases, with 13 bases separating them. CDR1 is SGHVS, CDR2 FQNEAQ, per germline. The CDR3 region has the DNA TGTGCCAGCAGCTTCGGACGGAGCGGGCAAGAGACCCAGTACTTC. Translating it yields CASSFGRSGQETQYF.

The V gene is TRBV11-3, the J gene TRBJ2-6; D is perhaps TRBD1 (5 bases). V shed 5 bases and J shed 4 bases, with 9 bases lying between them. The CDR3 has 14 residues. Germline V gene sequence: CDR1 SGHNT, CDR2 YENEEA. CDR3 DNA: TGTGCCAGCAGCCCAGGGTTCGGGGCCAACGTCCTGACTTTC. It codes for CASSPGFGANVLTF.

This chain uses TRBV20-1 with TRBJ1-1; D might be TRBD1 (5 bases). CDR3 length equals 14 residues. V lost 3 bases and J 5 bases, leaving 16 bases between the germline ends. The germline V gene has CDR1 DFQATT and CDR2 SNEGSKA (reference sequence). This CDR3 reads CSASPQGSLTEAFF. In DNA, the CDR3 is TGCAGTGCTAGTCCCCAGGGTAGTTTGACTGAAGCTTTCTTT.

The chain carries TRBV11-2 and TRBJ1-1; 7 bases line up with TRBD1. CDR1 is SGHAT and CDR2 is FQNNGV in the germline V gene. The J segment lost 3 bases and the V segment lost 5 bases, leaving 6 bases of the junction unmatched. The CDR3 spans 14 residues. The chain's CDR3 is CASSKGTEDTEAFF. CDR3 sequence (DNA): TGTGCCAGCAGCAAAGGGACAGAGGACACTGAAGCTTTCTTT.

The J gene is TRBJ1-1, the V gene TRBV19; D unclear. This CDR3 region has 15 residues. V lost 3 bases, J lost 1 base, and 12 bases lay in between. The germline gives CDR1 LNHDA, CDR2 SQIVND (reference sequence). The CDR3 sequence is CASSMSRPWNTEAFF. The CDR3 DNA sequence: TGTGCCAGTAGTATGTCGCGTCCGTGGAACACTGAAGCTTTCTTT.

This clone has just a few counts. The chain has TRBV27 and TRBJ1-4; no definite D call. This CDR3 has 14 residues. Trimming cost V 10 bases and J 7 bases, with 19 bases left between them. Germline CDR1 reads MNHEY; CDR2 reads SMNVEV (reference sequence). CDR3 nucleotide sequence: TGTGCCACTCGTCGTGGAGGGTTTGGTGAAAAACTGTTTTTT. This gives the protein CATRRGGFGEKLFF.

The rearrangement links TRBV28 to TRBJ2-1, with 12 bases that match TRBD2. This CDR3 has 17 residues. The V segment lost 5 bases and the J segment 5 bases; nucleotides outside the gene matches: 10. Per germline, CDR1 MDHEN and CDR2 SYDVKM. Written as DNA, the CDR3 is TGTGCCAGCAGTCACCTCCGACTAGCGGGGGTCAACAATGAGCAGTTCTTC. Translation: CASSHLRLAGVNNEQFF.

The chain links TRBV9 to TRBJ1-6; D is undetermined. Deletions cut 0 bases from V and 8 bases from J, with 9 bases between. The CDR3 runs to 14 residues. Germline CDR1 SGDLS, CDR2 YYNGEE. CDR3 region: CASSVAMLDSPLHF. The DNA of the CDR3 is TGTGCCAGCAGCGTAGCCATGCTAGATTCACCCCTCCACTTT.

The chain employs TRBV2 and TRBJ2-5; D ambiguous. Trimming stripped 5 bases from V and 2 bases from J, with 9 bases between. Germline lookup yields CDR1 SNHLY and CDR2 FYNNEI. This CDR3 spans 13 amino acids. The CDR3 DNA reads TGTGCCAGCAGTAAAGGTAGACAAGAGACCCAGTACTTC. This encodes CASSKGRQETQYF.

The chain carries TRBV12-3 or TRBV12-4 and TRBJ2-5; 7 positions match TRBD1. The length of the CDR3 is 12 residues. V lost 7 bases and J lost 5; bases outside the gene matches: 4. The DNA for the CDR3 is TGTGCCAGCAAACAGGGGTGGGAGACCCAGTACTTC. It specifies CASKQGWETQYF.

This chain joins TRBV6-5 and TRBJ2-1; possible D gene TRBD1, 5 bases. Germline-derived CDR1 and CDR2 are MNHEY and SVGAGI. The CDR3 consists of 14 residues. Trimming pared 4 bases from V and 3 bases from J, leaving 10 bases between. The CDR3 loop is CASSLGHNYNEQFF. The CDR3 DNA reads as TGTGCCAGCAGTTTAGGACACAACTACAATGAGCAGTTCTTC.

The chain employs TRBV7-2 and TRBJ2-7; 11 positions match TRBD2. The CDR3 runs 15 residues. V gave up 5 bases and J gave up 9 bases; unmatched junction bases: 12. Per the germline V gene, CDR1 is SGHTA and CDR2 is FQGNSA. The CDR3 DNA reads TGTGCCAGCAGCCCCACTAGCGGGAGTTTTGGAGTGCAGTACTTC. Protein: CASSPTSGSFGVQYF.